This entry concerns a single T cell receptor (beta chain). This clone was picked up a small number of times. Which antigen it targets is not known. At one boundary the junction diverges from the germline segment, which might be a read error. The germline V gene (reference sequence) provides CDR1 SSHAT and CDR2 FNYEAQ. Measured from the cysteine to the phenylalanine, the CDR3 is 15 residues long. Only the CDR3 part of the read is kept: 45 bases, read in frame from the first base. This record belongs to a study of beta chain features in type 1 diabetes (dated by TCRdb to 2016 to 2019). Concerning the study at large: Patients and healthy donors did not differ in mean age, gender distribution, total cell number or subset yield. A total of over 90,000,000 sorted cells were examined across all samples, and a strong correlation was observed between cell number per subset and RNA yield. Whereas all 30 or so donors provided naive and central memory subsets, regulatory and stem cell-like memory subsets were isolated from just 8 patients and roughly 8 healthy donors. The study compared the TCRB repertoires of sorted circulating CD4+ T cell subsets in recently diagnosed type 1 diabetes patients with those in matched healthy donors.

A single peripheral blood draw of approximately 120 mL on average was collected from each donor into heparinised tubes. Using a panel that included CD45RO, CCR7, CD25, CD127, CD95 and CD27, naive, central memory, regulatory and stem cell-like memory CD4+ T cells were sorted on a BD FACSAria II. All sorted populations exceeded 95% purity. Right away, PBMCs were isolated by Lymphoprep density gradient centrifugation and were stained directly, with no culture step. So that batch effects would be minimized, each experiment stained and sorted samples in pairs, pairing one healthy donor with one patient. On the study overall, not on this receptor specifically: Only small numbers of individuals were included in the HLA sub-analyses, which left unresolved whether HLA type had any influence on TCRB rearrangement. Shorter templates might have been favored by PCR, but patient and control samples were amplified and corrected together, so both groups would have been affected equally by any skew. A moderate but significant shortening of TCRB CDR3 length was observed in type 1 diabetes patients in all four CD4+ subsets. The naive, central memory and regulatory TCRB repertoires appeared to resemble one another more closely among patients than among healthy donors. Patients with type 1 diabetes made fewer insertions and deleted more nucleotides at VDJ recombination sites, implying thymic rearrangement abnormalities. Because cDNA was sequenced instead of genomic DNA, activated cells with high expression could be over-represented, although the groups did not differ in activation or CD3 levels.

All of the isolated RNA was reverse transcribed with the High Capacity cDNA Reverse Transcription Kit, so expressed TCRB transcripts were sequenced. Deep immunoSEQ sequencing was performed on naive, central memory and regulatory T cell samples, with an average of roughly 3.6 million total reads per sample. Sorted cells were lysed in RLT buffer, and RNA was extracted using DNase-treated RNeasy Micro or Mini kits according to cell number. To prevent cross-contamination, every cell subset was processed on its own, while patient and healthy donor samples were processed together. The immunoSEQ multiplex PCR was used to amplify TCRB sequences from cDNA, generating 87-bp fragments that spanned the CDR3 region. The amplicons were sequenced using the Illumina HiSeq platform. As for the authors' bioinformatics: PCR bias was corrected computationally using synthetic template baselines, and reads within Hamming distance 2 were collapsed, with unmergeable singletons discarded. Reads were aligned against IMGT to assign V, D and J genes, CDR3 length and insertions or deletions at six rearrangement sites. Within each subset, clonotype counts were normalized to sorted cell number, and only after that were true diversity and Gini coefficients computed with the tcR R package. The overlap coefficient, calculated on TCRB nucleotide sequences, was used to measure repertoire sharing. TCRdb carries this immuneACCESS record with in-frame sequences only. Its versions omit some clonotypes, under half of them owing to an unresolved V gene in the studies checked, with the rest unexplained. The DNA was the basis for D and trimming; V, J and clone size are from that table. Present in this sample are about 150,000 clones, around 10% of which were seen just once. Clones ranked in the top ten supply roughly 1.9% of the sample.

The source of this sequence is a young man in good health. The chain uses TRBV7-7 and TRBJ1-5; TRBD1 lines up with 7 middle nucleotides. Sequenced sample: central memory CD4+ T cells from blood. The DNA reads as follows: TGTGCTAGCAGCCGTAAAAGACAGGGATATCAGCCCCAGCATTTT. It specifies CASSRKRQGYQPQHF. With the rest looked up from the reference TRBV7-7 and TRBJ1-5 genes rather than sequenced, the full variable domain is GAGVSQSPRYKVTKRGQDVTLRCDPISSHATLYWYQQALGQGPEFLTYFNYEAQPDKSGLPSDRFSAERPEGSISTLTIQRTEQRDSAMYRCASSRKRQGYQPQHFGDGTRLSIL.